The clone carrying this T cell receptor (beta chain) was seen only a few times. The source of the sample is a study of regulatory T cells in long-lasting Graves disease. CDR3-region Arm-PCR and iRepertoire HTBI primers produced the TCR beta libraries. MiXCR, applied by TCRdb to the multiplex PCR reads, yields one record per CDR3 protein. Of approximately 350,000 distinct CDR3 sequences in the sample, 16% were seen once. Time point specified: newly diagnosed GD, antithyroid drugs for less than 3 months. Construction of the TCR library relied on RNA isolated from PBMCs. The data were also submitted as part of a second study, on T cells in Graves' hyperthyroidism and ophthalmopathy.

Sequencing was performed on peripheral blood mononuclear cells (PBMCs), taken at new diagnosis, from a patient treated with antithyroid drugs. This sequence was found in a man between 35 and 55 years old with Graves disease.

The CDR3 nucleotides read TGCGCCAGCAGCCAGACTAGCGGGACAGATACGCAGTATTTT. Protein: CASSQTSGTDTQYF. This chain links TRBV4-3 with TRBJ2-3; 10 nucleotides agree with TRBD2. This CDR3 contains 14 residues. V shed 3 bases, J shed 3 bases, and the junction held 0 bases outside the gene matches. CDR1 is LGHNA, CDR2 YSLEER, per germline.